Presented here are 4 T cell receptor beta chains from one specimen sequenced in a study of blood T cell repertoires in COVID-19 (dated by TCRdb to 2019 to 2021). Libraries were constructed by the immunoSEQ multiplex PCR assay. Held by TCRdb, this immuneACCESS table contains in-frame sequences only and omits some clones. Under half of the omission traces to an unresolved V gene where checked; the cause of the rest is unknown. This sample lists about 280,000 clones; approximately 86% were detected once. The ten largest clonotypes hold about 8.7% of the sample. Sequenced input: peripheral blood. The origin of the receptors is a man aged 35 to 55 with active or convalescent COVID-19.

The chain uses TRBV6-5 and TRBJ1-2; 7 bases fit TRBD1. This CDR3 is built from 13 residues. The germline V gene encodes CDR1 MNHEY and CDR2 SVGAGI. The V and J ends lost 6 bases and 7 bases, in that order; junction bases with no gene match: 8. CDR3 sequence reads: CASSPDRLSGYTF. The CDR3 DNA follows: TGTGCCAGCAGCCCGGACAGGCTTAGTGGCTACACCTTC.

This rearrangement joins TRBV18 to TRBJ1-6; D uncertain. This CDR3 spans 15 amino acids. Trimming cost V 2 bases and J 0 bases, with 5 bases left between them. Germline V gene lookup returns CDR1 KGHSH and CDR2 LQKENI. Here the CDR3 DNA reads TGTGCCAGCTCACCAAGGAGCTCCTATAATTCACCCCTCCACTTT. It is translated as CASSPRSSYNSPLHF. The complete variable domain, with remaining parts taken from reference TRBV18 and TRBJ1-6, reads NAGVMQNPRHLVRRRGQEARLRCSPMKGHSHVYWYRQLPEEGLKFMVYLQKENIIDESGMPKERFSAEFPKEGPSILRIQQVVRGDSAAYFCASSPRSSYNSPLHFGNGTRLTVT.

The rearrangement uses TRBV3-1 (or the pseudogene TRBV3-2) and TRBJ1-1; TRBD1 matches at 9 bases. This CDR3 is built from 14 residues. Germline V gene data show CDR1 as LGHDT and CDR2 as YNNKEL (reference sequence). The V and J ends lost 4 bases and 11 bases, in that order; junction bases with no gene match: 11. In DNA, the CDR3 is TGTGCCAGCAGCCCCGGGACAGGGTGGACCGAGGCTTTCTTT. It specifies CASSPGTGWTEAFF.

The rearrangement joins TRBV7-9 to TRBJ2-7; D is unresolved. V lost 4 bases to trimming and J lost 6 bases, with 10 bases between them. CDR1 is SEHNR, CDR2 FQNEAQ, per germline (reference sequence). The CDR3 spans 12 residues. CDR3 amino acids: CASSYRLSEQYF. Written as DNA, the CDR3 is TGTGCCAGCAGCTATAGACTGTCCGAGCAGTACTTC.